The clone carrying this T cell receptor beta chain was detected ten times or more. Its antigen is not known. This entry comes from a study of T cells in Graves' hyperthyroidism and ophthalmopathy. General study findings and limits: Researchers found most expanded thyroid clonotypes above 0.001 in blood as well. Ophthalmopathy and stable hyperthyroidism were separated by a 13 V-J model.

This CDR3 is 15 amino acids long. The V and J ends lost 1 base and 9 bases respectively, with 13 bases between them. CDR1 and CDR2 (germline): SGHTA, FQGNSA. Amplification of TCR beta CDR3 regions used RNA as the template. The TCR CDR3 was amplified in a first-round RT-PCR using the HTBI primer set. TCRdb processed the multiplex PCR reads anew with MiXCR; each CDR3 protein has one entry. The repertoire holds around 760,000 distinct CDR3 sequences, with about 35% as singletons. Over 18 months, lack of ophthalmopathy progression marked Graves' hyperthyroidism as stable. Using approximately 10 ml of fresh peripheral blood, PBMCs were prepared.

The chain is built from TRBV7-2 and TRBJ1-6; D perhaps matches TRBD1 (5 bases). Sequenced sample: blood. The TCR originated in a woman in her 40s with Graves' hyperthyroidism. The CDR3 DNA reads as TGTGCCAGCAGCTTAGGGGGTCCGGGGGGTTCACCCCTCCACTTT. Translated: CASSLGGPGGSPLHF.